What follows are 25 T cell receptor beta chains derived from one specimen sequenced in a study of cytomegalovirus exposure and HLA in healthy donors. Researchers ran the PCR with 60 Vbeta and 13 Jbeta primers. TCRdb keeps only in-frame clones here, not all; method: immunoSEQ multiplex PCR. The top ten hold around 1.4% of the sample, which has about 150,000 clones, 70% to 80% seen once. The sample consisted of PBMCs. These receptors came from a male donor in good health and CMV-seronegative.

V and J are TRBV2 and TRBJ1-2; D not certain. This CDR3 region has 13 residues. V gave up 1 base and J gave up 8 bases, with 11 bases separating them. The germline gives CDR1 SNHLY, CDR2 FYNNEI. CDR3 sequence (DNA): TGTGCCAGCAGTGAAGGGGAGCTATGGGGCTACACCTTC. Amino acid sequence: CASSEGELWGYTF.

This chain links TRBV5-1 with TRBJ1-1; D remains unclear. The V end was cut by 2 bases, the J end by 5 bases, with 16 bases between. Germline V gene lookup returns CDR1 SGHRS and CDR2 YFSETQ. This CDR3 comprises 15 residues. The CDR3 region is CASSFSRGQVTEAFF. CDR3 in DNA: TGCGCCAGCAGCTTTTCCCGGGGTCAAGTAACTGAAGCTTTCTTT. The full variable domain, rest sourced from reference TRBV5-1 and TRBJ1-1, is KAGVTQTPRYLIKTRGQQVTLSCSPISGHRSVSWYQQTPGQGLQFLFEYFSETQRNKGNFPGRFSGRQFSNSRSEMNVSTLELGDSALYLCASSFSRGQVTEAFFGQGTRLTVV.

The chain joins TRBV4-3 to TRBJ2-1; D might be TRBD1 (6 bases). This CDR3 has 15 residues. V was pared by 3 bases and J by 4 bases, with 13 bases between. From germline, CDR1 is LGHNA and CDR2 YSLEER. CDR3 nucleotide sequence: TGCGCCAGCAGCCATTACGGGACACAATACAATGAGCAGTTCTTC. It translates to CASSHYGTQYNEQFF.

This chain links TRBV29-1 with TRBJ2-5; D call uncertain. Germline V lookup: CDR1 SQVTM, CDR2 ANQGSEA. There are 10 residues in the CDR3. Trimming removed 4 bases from V and 5 bases from J, with 5 bases in between. CDR3 residues: CSVVRETQYF. The CDR3 bases are TGCAGCGTTGTGCGGGAGACCCAGTACTTC.

This sequence joins TRBV6-5 and TRBJ2-7; possible D gene TRBD1, 5 bases. This CDR3 spans 15 amino acids. Trimming took off 0 bases at V and 0 bases at J, with 9 bases between the two ends. Germline CDR1 reads MNHEY; CDR2 reads SVGAGI. The CDR3 DNA sequence: TGTGCCAGCAGTTACTCGCGACAGAGCTCCTACGAGCAGTACTTC. Translated, it gives CASSYSRQSSYEQYF.

The rearrangement links TRBV7-6 to TRBJ2-7, with a possible D match to TRBD1 (7 bases). The germline V and J ends were trimmed by 2 bases and 1 base, with 15 bases remaining between them. This CDR3 has 16 amino acids. In germline, CDR1 is SGHVS, CDR2 FNYEAQ. CDR3 residues: CASSLLAEGASYEQYF. The CDR3 DNA sequence: TGTGCCAGCAGCTTATTGGCGGAGGGGGCTTCCTACGAGCAGTACTTC.

The table lists this clone with a count of one. This sequence joins TRBV7-3 and TRBJ2-7; D ambiguous. In germline, CDR1 is SGHTA, CDR2 FQGTGA. The germline V and J ends were trimmed by 1 base and 6 bases, with 10 bases remaining between them. This CDR3 is 13 amino acids long. The CDR3 bases are TGTGCCAGCAGCTTAATGAGTGGTAGCGAGCAGTACTTC. Its translation is CASSLMSGSEQYF. The variable domain in full, with the rest retrieved from reference TRBV7-3 and TRBJ2-7, is GAGVSQTPSNKVTEKGKYVELRCDPISGHTALYWYRQSLGQGPEFLIYFQGTGAADDSGLPNDRFFAVRPEGSVSTLKIQRTERGDSAVYLCASSLMSGSEQYFGPGTRLTVT.

This rearrangement joins TRBV2 to TRBJ2-1; D is undetermined. The V end was cut by 1 base, the J end by 8 bases, with 12 bases between. The CDR3 contains 14 residues. Germline V lookup: CDR1 SNHLY, CDR2 FYNNEI. In DNA, the CDR3 is TGTGCCAGCAGTGAAGGTCTTCGTTCTGATGAGCAGTTCTTC. Its protein product is CASSEGLRSDEQFF.

This rearrangement joins TRBV18 to TRBJ1-5, with TRBD1 matching 8 bases. This CDR3 region has 17 residues. Germline V CDR1 and CDR2: KGHSH, LQKENI. With V trimmed by 2 bases and J by 1 base, 7 bases remained unmatched. CDR3 in DNA: TGTGCCAGCTCACCAGCAGGGGGCGCTGAGAGCAATCAGCCCCAGCATTTT. It specifies CASSPAGGAESNQPQHF.

The gene calls are TRBV4-2 and TRBJ1-6, with a weak D call TRBD1 (5 bases). The V gene's germline CDR1 is LGHNA and CDR2 YNFKEQ. Trimming took off 0 bases at V and 6 bases at J, with 12 bases between the two ends. The CDR3 has 16 amino acids. CDR3 sequence reads: CASSQEGGAGNSPLHF. In nucleotides, the CDR3 is TGTGCCAGCAGCCAAGAAGGTGGGGCTGGTAATTCACCCCTCCACTTT.

This sequence joins TRBV5-1 and TRBJ1-1; possible D gene TRBD1, 5 bases. Trimming removed 4 bases from V and 1 base from J, with 17 bases in between. Germline assignment: CDR1 SGHRS and CDR2 YFSETQ. This CDR3 is built from 16 residues. CDR3 nucleotides: TGCGCCAGCAGCCGGGGGGGACTGGAGGCGAACACTGAAGCTTTCTTT. Translated: CASSRGGLEANTEAFF.

The chain recombines TRBV7-9 with TRBJ2-3; possible D gene TRBD2, 5 bases. Trimming took 3 bases from V and 1 from J, leaving 8 bases between them. The CDR3 consists of 14 residues. CDR1 and CDR2 (germline): SEHNR, FQNEAQ (reference sequence). The DNA for the CDR3 is TGTGCCAGCAGCTTCATGGGAGGCACAGATACGCAGTATTTT. It yields the protein CASSFMGGTDTQYF.

This clone was seen just once. The chain recombines TRBV19 with TRBJ2-2; TRBD1 matches 10 bases. Germline CDR1 is LNHDA and CDR2 is SQIVND (reference sequence). V shed 8 bases and J 5 bases; nucleotides not matched to a gene: 5. The CDR3 extends over 14 amino acids. The CDR3 sequence is CASDRGRYTGELFF. CDR3 DNA sequence: TGTGCCAGTGACAGGGGGCGGTATACCGGGGAGCTGTTTTTT.

The chain couples TRBV5-1 to TRBJ2-5, with 12 bases lining up with TRBD1. Trimming removed 5 bases from V and 4 bases from J; junction bases left unmatched: 12. There are 17 residues in the CDR3. The V gene's germline CDR1 is SGHRS and CDR2 YFSETQ. This CDR3 is CASSRQPGQGAGETQYF. CDR3 DNA: TGCGCCAGCAGTCGACAACCGGGACAGGGGGCGGGAGAGACCCAGTACTTC.

In this sample, this clone turned up once. The chain couples TRBV9 to TRBJ2-7; 9 bases agree with TRBD2. Germline CDR1 reads SGDLS; CDR2 reads YYNGEE. Germline trimming cut 0 bases from V and 2 bases from J; bases unmatched to any gene: 3. CDR3 length equals 15 residues. CDR3 sequence: CASSVEAGGTYEQYF. The CDR3 nucleotides read TGTGCCAGCAGCGTAGAGGCGGGAGGGACCTACGAGCAGTACTTC. Combining the CDR3 with reference TRBV9 and TRBJ2-7 gives the whole variable domain DSGVTQTPKHLITATGQRVTLRCSPRSGDLSVYWYQQSLDQGLQFLIQYYNGEERAKGNILERFSAQQFPDLHSELNLSSLELGDSALYFCASSVEAGGTYEQYFGPGTRLTVT.

The gene calls are TRBV18 and TRBJ2-5, with 7 bases that match TRBD2. This CDR3 comprises 13 residues. Trimming at V came to 4 bases and at J to 5 bases, leaving 4 bases not matched to a gene. CDR1 is KGHSH, CDR2 LQKENI, per germline. The CDR3 here is CASSLNGGETQYF. As DNA, the CDR3 is TGTGCCAGCTCACTCAACGGGGGGGAGACCCAGTACTTC.

A single count supports this clone. The rearrangement links TRBV9 to TRBJ1-2, with D perhaps matching TRBD1 (6 bases). The CDR3 spans 14 residues. Looked up from germline, CDR1 is SGDLS and CDR2 is YYNGEE. Trimming removed 4 bases at V and 5 bases at J, with 15 bases between. The CDR3 DNA reads as TGTGCCAGCAGCCCATGGACAGAGCATTATGGCTACACCTTC. Protein sequence: CASSPWTEHYGYTF. Drawing the rest from reference TRBV9 and TRBJ1-2, the complete variable domain is DSGVTQTPKHLITATGQRVTLRCSPRSGDLSVYWYQQSLDQGLQFLIQYYNGEERAKGNILERFSAQQFPDLHSELNLSSLELGDSALYFCASSPWTEHYGYTFGSGTRLTVV.

The chain links TRBV21-1 to TRBJ2-1; TRBD2, as called in the table, went unchecked against the DNA. TRBV21-1 is a documented pseudogene. This CDR3 has 15 residues. CDR3 region: CARPTSGNSYNEQFF. As DNA, the CDR3 is TGTGCCAGACCTACTAGCGGGAACTCCTACAATGAGCAGTTCTTC.

The chain recombines TRBV5-1 with TRBJ2-7; the D gene is possibly TRBD1 (6 bases). The CDR3 covers 14 residues. The germline V gene has CDR1 SGHRS and CDR2 YFSETQ. V lost 2 bases, J lost 4 bases, and 13 bases lay in between. CDR3: CASSFLQGSYEQYF. In nucleotides, the CDR3 is TGCGCCAGCAGCTTTTTACAGGGTTCGTACGAGCAGTACTTC.

This clone was detected only once. The chain carries TRBV5-1 and TRBJ2-5; 7 nucleotides align to TRBD2. Germline-derived CDR1 and CDR2 are SGHRS and YFSETQ. V was pared by 6 bases and J by 7 bases, with 9 bases of the junction left unmatched. The CDR3 consists of 13 residues. The CDR3 protein is CASTWGGIGTQYF. In nucleotides, the CDR3 is TGCGCCAGCACCTGGGGGGGAATCGGGACCCAGTACTTC.

The chain links TRBV7-2 to TRBJ2-3, with 7 nucleotides matching TRBD2. The length of the CDR3 is 14 residues. Germline V lookup: CDR1 SGHTA, CDR2 FQGNSA. V lost 7 bases to trimming and J lost 0 bases; unmatched junction nucleotides: 4. The CDR3, as DNA: TGTGCCAGCAAGGAAGCGGGAAGCACAGATACGCAGTATTTT. Its protein is CASKEAGSTDTQYF.

This clone has just a few counts. The chain combines TRBV9 with TRBJ2-2, with TRBD2 identical over 7 bases. Losses at the gene ends were 6 bases for V and 7 bases for J; bases not matched to a gene: 9. This CDR3 contains 14 residues. The germline CDR1 and CDR2 sequences are SGDLS and YYNGEE. This chain's CDR3 is CASKREGLGGELFF. CDR3 nucleotide sequence: TGTGCCAGCAAAAGGGAGGGCCTCGGCGGGGAGCTGTTTTTT.

This chain links TRBV29-1 with TRBJ1-2; 7 bases fit TRBD1. V lost 7 bases and J lost 10; bases outside the gene matches: 9. The CDR3 is made up of 11 amino acids. Germline assignment: CDR1 SQVTM and CDR2 ANQGSEA. CDR3 coding DNA: TGCAGCGCCGAGACAGGGCCATACTACACCTTC. Translated, it gives CSAETGPYYTF.

The sample holds one count of this clone. The chain has TRBV5-1 and TRBJ2-1; 8 nucleotides align to TRBD2. Per the germline V gene, CDR1 is SGHRS and CDR2 is YFSETQ. The CDR3 covers 13 residues. J gave up 14 bases and V 3 bases, and 10 bases lay outside the gene matches. This chain's CDR3 is CASSSQPTSEKFF. The DNA for the CDR3 is TGCGCCAGCAGCTCCCAGCCGACTAGCGAGAAGTTCTTC.

The genes are TRBV10-3 and TRBJ1-5, with TRBD1 identical over 9 bases. The CDR3 has 19 amino acids. J was trimmed by 0 bases and V by 3 bases; bases with no gene match: 12. Per the germline V gene, CDR1 is ENHRY and CDR2 is SYGVKD. This chain's CDR3 is CAISEGGTGKRGSNQPQHF. CDR3 in DNA: TGTGCCATCAGTGAAGGTGGGACAGGGAAACGAGGTAGCAATCAGCCCCAGCATTTT.